The present entry profiles one TCR beta chain with its context. This entry is derived from a study of blood T cell repertoires in COVID-19. On the study more broadly: Nucleic acid was either cDNA or gDNA, and it came from T cells, B-cell-depleted T cells, or PBMCs.

In the source study's methods: Amplification from reference gene primers served as the basis for estimated nucleated cell counts. Clones were read by immunoSEQ multiplex PCR, and TCRdb kept only the in-frame ones, dropping some. The V and J calls and clone size come from that table; D and trimming were worked out from the DNA. The sample yields 45,000 to 55,000 clones, more than 70% seen once. Germline CDR1 LNHDA, CDR2 SQIVND (reference sequence). CDR3 length: 12 residues. Trimming removed 5 bases from V and 8 bases from J, with 12 bases in between. This clonotype was sampled from a woman older than 75 with acute or convalescent COVID-19. The chain uses TRBV19 and TRBJ1-2, with a weak D call TRBD1 (5 bases). Input material: peripheral blood. This CDR3 is CASSVREEGYTF. DNA for the CDR3: TGTGCCAGTAGTGTCAGGGAGGAAGGCTACACCTTC.